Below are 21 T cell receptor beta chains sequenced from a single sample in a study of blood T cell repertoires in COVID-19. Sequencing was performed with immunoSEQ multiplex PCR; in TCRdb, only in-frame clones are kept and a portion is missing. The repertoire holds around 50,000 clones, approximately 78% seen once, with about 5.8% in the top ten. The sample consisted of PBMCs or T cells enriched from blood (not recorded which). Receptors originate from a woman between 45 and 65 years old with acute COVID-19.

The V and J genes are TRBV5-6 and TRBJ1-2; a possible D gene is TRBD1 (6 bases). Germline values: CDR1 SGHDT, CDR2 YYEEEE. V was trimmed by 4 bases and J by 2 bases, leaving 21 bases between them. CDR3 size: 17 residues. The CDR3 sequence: CASSLFGTHWGNYGYTF. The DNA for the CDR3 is TGTGCCAGCAGCCTATTCGGGACACATTGGGGAAACTATGGCTACACCTTC. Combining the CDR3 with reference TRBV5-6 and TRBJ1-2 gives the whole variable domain DAGVTQSPTHLIKTRGQQVTLRCSPKSGHDTVSWYQQALGQGPQFIFQYYEEEERQRGNFPDRFSGHQFPNYSSELNVNALLLGDSALYLCASSLFGTHWGNYGYTFGSGTRLTVV.

CDR3 loop: CASSAGGLTEAFF. DNA of the CDR3: TGCGCCAGCAGCGCAGGGGGCTTGACTGAAGCTTTCTTT. The rearrangement links TRBV10-2 to TRBJ1-1; 8 bases line up with TRBD1. The CDR3 covers 13 residues. In germline, CDR1 is WSHSY, CDR2 SAAADI. The V segment lost 6 bases and the J segment 5 bases; nucleotides outside the gene matches: 5.

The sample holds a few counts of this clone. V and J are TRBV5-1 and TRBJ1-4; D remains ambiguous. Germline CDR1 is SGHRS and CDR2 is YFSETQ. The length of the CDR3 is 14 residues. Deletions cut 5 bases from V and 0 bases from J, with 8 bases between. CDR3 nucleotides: TGCGCCAGCAGGAGAGAGACAACTAATGAAAAACTGTTTTTT. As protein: CASRRETTNEKLFF.

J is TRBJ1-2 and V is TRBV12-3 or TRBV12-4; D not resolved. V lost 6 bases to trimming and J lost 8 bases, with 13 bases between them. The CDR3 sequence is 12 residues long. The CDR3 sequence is CASSPPGRGYTF. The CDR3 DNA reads TGTGCCAGCAGCCCCCCAGGTCGGGGCTACACCTTC.

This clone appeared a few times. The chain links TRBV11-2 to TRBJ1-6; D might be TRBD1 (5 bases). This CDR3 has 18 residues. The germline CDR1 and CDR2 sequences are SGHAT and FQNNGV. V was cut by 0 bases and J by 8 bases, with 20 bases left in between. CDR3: CASSLETGLRIGYSPLHF. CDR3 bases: TGTGCCAGCAGCTTAGAGACGGGACTCCGTATTGGATATTCACCCCTCCACTTT.

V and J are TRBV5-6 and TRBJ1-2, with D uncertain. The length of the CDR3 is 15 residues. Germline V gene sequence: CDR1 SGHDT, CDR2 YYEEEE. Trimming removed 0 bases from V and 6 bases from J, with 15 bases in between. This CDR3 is CASSLVGGLTNGYTF. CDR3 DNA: TGTGCCAGCAGCTTGGTCGGCGGCCTGACTAATGGCTACACCTTC.

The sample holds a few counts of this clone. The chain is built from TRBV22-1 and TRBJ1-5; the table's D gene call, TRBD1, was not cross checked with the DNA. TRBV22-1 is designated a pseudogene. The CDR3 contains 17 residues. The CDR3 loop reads CPGSARVKDRSNQPQHF. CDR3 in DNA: TGTCCTGGGAGCGCACGGGTAAAGGACAGAAGCAATCAGCCCCAGCATTTT.

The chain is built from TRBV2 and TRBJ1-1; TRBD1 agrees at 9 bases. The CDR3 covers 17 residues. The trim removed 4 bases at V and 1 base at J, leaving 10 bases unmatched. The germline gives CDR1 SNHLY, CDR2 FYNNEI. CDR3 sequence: CASSVLSRDRENTEAFF. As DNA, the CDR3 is TGTGCCAGCAGTGTCTTGTCTCGGGACAGGGAGAACACTGAAGCTTTCTTT.

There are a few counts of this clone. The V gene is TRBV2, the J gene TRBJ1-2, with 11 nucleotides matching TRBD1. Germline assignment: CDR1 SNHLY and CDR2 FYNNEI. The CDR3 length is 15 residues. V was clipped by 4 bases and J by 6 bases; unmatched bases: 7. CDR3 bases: TGTGCCAGCAGTGTACTTGGACAGGGGGCTAATGGCTACACCTTC. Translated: CASSVLGQGANGYTF.

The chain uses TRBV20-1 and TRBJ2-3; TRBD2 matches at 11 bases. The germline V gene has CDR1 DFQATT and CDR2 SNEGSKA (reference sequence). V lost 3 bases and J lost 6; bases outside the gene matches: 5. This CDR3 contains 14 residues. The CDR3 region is CSASLLAGVDTQYF. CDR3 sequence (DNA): TGCAGTGCTAGTCTACTAGCGGGAGTGGATACGCAGTATTTT.

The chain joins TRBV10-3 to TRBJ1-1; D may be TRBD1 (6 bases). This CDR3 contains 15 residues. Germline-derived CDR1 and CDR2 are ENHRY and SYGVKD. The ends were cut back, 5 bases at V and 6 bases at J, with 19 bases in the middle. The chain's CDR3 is CAISRSKGEGAEAFF. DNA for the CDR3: TGTGCCATCAGTCGCTCTAAGGGGGAAGGGGCTGAAGCTTTCTTT.

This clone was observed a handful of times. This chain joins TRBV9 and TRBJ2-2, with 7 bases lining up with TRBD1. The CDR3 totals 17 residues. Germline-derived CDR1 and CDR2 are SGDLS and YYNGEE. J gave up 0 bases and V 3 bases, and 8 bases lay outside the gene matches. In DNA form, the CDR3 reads TGTGCCAGCAGCGGTGGACACAGGGGCACGAACACCGGGGAGCTGTTTTTT. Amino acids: CASSGGHRGTNTGELFF.

CDR3 region: CASSLFTYSNQPQHF. Here the CDR3 DNA reads TGTGCCAGCAGCTTGTTCACCTATAGCAATCAGCCCCAGCATTTT. V is TRBV5-6 and J is TRBJ1-5; D ambiguous. CDR3 size: 15 residues. Between the trimmed V and J ends, which lost 1 base and 0 bases, there was a span of 8 bases. Germline CDR1 and CDR2: SGHDT and YYEEEE.

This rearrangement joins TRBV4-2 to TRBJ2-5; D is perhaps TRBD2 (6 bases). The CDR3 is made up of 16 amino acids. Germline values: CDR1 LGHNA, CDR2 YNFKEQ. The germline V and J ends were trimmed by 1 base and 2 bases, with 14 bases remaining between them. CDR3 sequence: CASSQGSAGLQETQYF. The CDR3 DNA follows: TGTGCCAGCAGCCAAGGGTCGGCGGGGTTGCAAGAGACCCAGTACTTC.

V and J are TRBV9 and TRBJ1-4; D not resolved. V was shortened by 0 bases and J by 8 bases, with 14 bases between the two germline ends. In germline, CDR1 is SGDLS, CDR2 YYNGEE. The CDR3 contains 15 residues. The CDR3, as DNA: TGTGCCAGCAGCGTAGGGAGATCCGACGGGGAAAAACTGTTTTTT. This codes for CASSVGRSDGEKLFF.

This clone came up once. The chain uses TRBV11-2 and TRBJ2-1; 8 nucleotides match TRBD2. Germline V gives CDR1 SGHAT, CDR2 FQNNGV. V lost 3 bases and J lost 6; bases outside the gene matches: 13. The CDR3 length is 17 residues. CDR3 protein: CASSLTPGGRTRNEQFF. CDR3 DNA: TGTGCCAGCAGCTTGACCCCGGGGGGGCGAACTCGCAATGAGCAGTTCTTC.

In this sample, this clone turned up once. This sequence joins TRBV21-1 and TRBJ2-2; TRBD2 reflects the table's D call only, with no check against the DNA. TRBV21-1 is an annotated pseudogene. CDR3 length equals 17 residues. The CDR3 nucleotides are TGTGCCAGCAGCAAACAGGGGACTAGGGGACGCACCGGGGAGCTGTTTTTT. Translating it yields CASSKQGTRGRTGELFF.

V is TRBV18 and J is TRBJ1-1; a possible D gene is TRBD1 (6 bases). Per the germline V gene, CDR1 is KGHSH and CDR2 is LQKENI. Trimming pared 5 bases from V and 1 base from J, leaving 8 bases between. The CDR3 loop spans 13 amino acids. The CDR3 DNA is TGTGCCAGCTCAACGGGACAGAACACTGAAGCTTTCTTT. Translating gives CASSTGQNTEAFF. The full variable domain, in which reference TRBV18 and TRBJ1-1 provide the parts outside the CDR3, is NAGVMQNPRHLVRRRGQEARLRCSPMKGHSHVYWYRQLPEEGLKFMVYLQKENIIDESGMPKERFSAEFPKEGPSILRIQQVVRGDSAAYFCASSTGQNTEAFFGQGTRLTVV.

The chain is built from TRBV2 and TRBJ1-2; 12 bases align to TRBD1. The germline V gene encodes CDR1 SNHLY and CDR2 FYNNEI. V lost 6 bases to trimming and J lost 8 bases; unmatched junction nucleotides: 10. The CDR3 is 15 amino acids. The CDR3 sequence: CASRAPGQGAPGYTF. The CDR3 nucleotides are TGTGCCAGCAGGGCGCCGGGACAGGGGGCGCCGGGCTACACCTTC.

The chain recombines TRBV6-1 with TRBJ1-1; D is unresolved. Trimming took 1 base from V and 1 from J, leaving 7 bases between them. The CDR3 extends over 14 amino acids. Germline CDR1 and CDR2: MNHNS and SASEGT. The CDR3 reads CASSEGWQNTEAFF. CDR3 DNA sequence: TGTGCCAGCAGTGAAGGATGGCAGAACACTGAAGCTTTCTTT.

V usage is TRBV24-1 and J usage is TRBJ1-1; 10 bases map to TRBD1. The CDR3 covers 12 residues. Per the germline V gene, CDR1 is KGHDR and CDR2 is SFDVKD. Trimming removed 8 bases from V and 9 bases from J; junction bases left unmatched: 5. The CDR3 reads CATTGTGDKAFF. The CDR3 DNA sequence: TGTGCCACCACTGGGACAGGGGATAAAGCTTTCTTT.